This T cell receptor beta chain was recovered during a study of T-cell memory formation after mild COVID-19. The V segment lost 0 bases and the J segment 2 bases; nucleotides outside the gene matches: 11. Germline V CDR1 and CDR2: SGDLS, YYNGEE. The CDR3 is 18 residues long. This clonotype was seen only a few times. One entry per CDR3 protein, called by TCRdb with MiXCR from the 5' RACE reads. The sample lists hundreds of thousands of distinct CDR3 sequences, approximately 15% occurring once. Sequencing was performed on PBMCs or a T cell subset sorted from them (not recorded which). This rearrangement joins TRBV9 to TRBJ2-3, with 8 bases aligning to TRBD2. The receptor was derived from a man between 18 and 29 years old who had mild COVID-19 (a few samples of this study predate the infection). Cell type and time point are not known. The CDR3 sequence: CASSVGVRSGGITDTQYF. For the CDR3, the DNA is TGTGCCAGCAGCGTAGGGGTCAGAAGCGGGGGAATCACAGATACGCAGTATTTT.